The present entry profiles one T cell receptor beta chain with its context. This sample was included in a study of beta chain features in type 1 diabetes. The investigators reverse transcribed all of the isolated RNA, so they sequenced expressed TCRB transcripts. The table came from immunoSEQ multiplex PCR; TCRdb's copy has only in-frame clones and leaves some out. The sample includes approximately 110,000 clones, 40% of them seen just once. There are 16 residues in the CDR3. V shed 0 bases and J shed 4 bases, with 12 bases lying between them. Germline CDR1 is MNHEY and CDR2 is SVGAGI. The clonotype comes from a young woman in good health. Input material: stem cell memory CD4+ T cells from blood. The chain carries TRBV6-5 and TRBJ2-2, with D perhaps TRBD1 (5 bases). This chain's CDR3 is CASSYSFGAITGELFF. In DNA form, the CDR3 reads TGTGCCAGCAGTTACTCGTTTGGGGCTATCACCGGGGAGCTGTTTTTT.